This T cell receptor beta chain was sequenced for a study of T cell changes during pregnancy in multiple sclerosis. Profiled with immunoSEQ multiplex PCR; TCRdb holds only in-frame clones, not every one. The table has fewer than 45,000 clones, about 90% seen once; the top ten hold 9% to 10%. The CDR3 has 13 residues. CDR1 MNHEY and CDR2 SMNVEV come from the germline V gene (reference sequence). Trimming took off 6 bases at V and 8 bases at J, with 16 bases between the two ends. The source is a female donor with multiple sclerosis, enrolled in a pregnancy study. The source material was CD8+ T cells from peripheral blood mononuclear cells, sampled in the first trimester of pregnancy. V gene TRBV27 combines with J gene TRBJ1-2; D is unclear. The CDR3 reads CASRISVSAGYTF. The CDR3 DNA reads TGTGCCAGCAGAATCTCGGTATCCGCCGGCTACACCTTC.